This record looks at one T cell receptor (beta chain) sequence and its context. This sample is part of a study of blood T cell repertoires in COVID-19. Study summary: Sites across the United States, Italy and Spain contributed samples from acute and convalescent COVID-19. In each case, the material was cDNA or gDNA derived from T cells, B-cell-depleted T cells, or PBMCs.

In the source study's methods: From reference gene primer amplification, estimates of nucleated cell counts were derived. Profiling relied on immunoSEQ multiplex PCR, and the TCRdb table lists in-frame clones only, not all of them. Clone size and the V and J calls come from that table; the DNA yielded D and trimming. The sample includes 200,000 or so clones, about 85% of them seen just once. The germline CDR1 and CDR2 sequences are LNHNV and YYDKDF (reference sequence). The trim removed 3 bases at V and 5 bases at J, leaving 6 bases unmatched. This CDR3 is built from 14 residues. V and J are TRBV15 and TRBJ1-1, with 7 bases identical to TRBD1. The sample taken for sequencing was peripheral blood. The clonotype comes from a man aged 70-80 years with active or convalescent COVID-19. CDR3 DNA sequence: TGTGCCACCAGCAGGGGGACAGTCCGTACTGAAGCTTTCTTT. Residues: CATSRGTVRTEAFF.